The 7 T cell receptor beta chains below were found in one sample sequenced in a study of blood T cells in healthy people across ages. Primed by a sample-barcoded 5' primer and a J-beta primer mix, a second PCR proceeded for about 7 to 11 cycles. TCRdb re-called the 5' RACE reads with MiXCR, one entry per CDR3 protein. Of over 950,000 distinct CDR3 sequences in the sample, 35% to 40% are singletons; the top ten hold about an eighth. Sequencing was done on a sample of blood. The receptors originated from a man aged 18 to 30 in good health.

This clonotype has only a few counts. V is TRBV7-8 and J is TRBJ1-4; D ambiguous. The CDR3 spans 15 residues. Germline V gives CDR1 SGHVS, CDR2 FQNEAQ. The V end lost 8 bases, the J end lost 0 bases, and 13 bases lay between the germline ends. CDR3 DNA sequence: TGTGCCAGCGGGTTCGGGTCAGCAACTAATGAAAAACTGTTTTTT. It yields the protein CASGFGSATNEKLFF.

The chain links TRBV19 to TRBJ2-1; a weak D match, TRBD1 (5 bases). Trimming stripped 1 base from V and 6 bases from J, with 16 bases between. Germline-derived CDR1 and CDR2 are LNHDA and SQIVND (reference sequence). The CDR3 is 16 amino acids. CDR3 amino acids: CASSIAPGSGSNEQFF. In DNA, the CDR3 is TGTGCCAGTAGTATAGCTCCAGGGTCAGGGTCCAATGAGCAGTTCTTC.

As DNA, the CDR3 is TGTGCCAGCAGTGTTGGTCCTAGCGGACTCACAGATACGCAGTATTTT. Translating gives CASSVGPSGLTDTQYF. V gene TRBV2 combines with J gene TRBJ2-3; 7 bases match TRBD2. Germline assignment: CDR1 SNHLY and CDR2 FYNNEI. Trimming took 4 bases from V and 2 from J; bases not matched to a gene: 9. The CDR3 consists of 16 residues.

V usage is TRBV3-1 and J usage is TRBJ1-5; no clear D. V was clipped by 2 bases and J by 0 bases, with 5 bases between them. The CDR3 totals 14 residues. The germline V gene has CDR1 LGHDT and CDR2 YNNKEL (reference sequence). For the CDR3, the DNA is TGTGCCAGCAGCCAACAAATTAGCAATCAGCCCCAGCATTTT. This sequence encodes CASSQQISNQPQHF.

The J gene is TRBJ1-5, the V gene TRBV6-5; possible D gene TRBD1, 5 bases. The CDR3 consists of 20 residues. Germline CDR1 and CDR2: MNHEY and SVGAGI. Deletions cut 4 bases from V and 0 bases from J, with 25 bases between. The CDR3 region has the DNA TGTGCCAGCAGTTGGGGCCCAGAGACAGATCAAGAAGGTAGCAATCAGCCCCAGCATTTT. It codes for CASSWGPETDQEGSNQPQHF.

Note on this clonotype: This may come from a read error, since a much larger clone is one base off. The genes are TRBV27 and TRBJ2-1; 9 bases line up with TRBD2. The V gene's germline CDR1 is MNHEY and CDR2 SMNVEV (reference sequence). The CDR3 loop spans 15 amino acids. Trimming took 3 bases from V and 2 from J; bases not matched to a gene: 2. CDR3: CASSFSSGAYNEQFF. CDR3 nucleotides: TGTGCCAGCAGTTTCTCTAGCGGGGCCTACAATGAGCAGTTCTTC.

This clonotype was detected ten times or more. CDR3 sequence reads: CAIQGERGSSYEQYF. Written as DNA, the CDR3 is TGTGCCATTCAGGGTGAGCGGGGAAGCTCCTACGAGCAGTACTTC. The rearrangement links TRBV10-3 to TRBJ2-7; 7 bases fit TRBD2. Germline lookup yields CDR1 ENHRY and CDR2 SYGVKD. V was pared by 9 bases and J by 0 bases, with 11 bases of the junction left unmatched. The CDR3 consists of 15 residues.